This TCR beta chain was captured in a study of blood T cell repertoires in COVID-19. Background on the study: From the United States, Italy and Spain came samples of acute and convalescent COVID-19. T cells, B-cell-depleted T cells, or PBMCs provided the cDNA or gDNA that served as material.

Authors' methods: How many nucleated cells were present was estimated from reference gene primer amplification. The table came from immunoSEQ multiplex PCR; TCRdb's copy has only in-frame clones and leaves some out. V and J calls and clone size are as listed in that table; D and trimming were resolved from the DNA. The sample carries around 200,000 clones, 65% to 85% recorded once. Germline CDR1 MDHEN, CDR2 SYDVKM. This CDR3 contains 14 residues. The V gene end was trimmed by 7 bases and the J gene end by 8 bases; junction bases not matched to a gene: 10. This receptor was obtained from a human donor with acute or convalescent COVID-19. The donor label of this sample is uncertain. The chain links TRBV28 to TRBJ2-4; 8 bases are a match to TRBD1. The sample taken for sequencing was peripheral blood. The CDR3 coding sequence is TGTGCCAGCACCGCGCCAGGGGGCTTCTACATTCAGTACTTC. Protein product: CASTAPGGFYIQYF.